This TCR beta chain was documented in a study of T-cell memory formation after mild COVID-19. Regarding this clonotype: As yet, its antigen is unknown.

5'RACE primed at constant segments yielded TCR alpha and TCR beta cDNA libraries bearing sample barcodes and UMIs. MiXCR, run by TCRdb on the 5' RACE reads, gives a single entry per CDR3 protein. The repertoire includes approximately 340,000 distinct CDR3 sequences, roughly 15% of them detected once, and approximately 20% sits in the top ten. V dropped 0 bases and J dropped 1; count of bases not matched to a gene: 6. The CDR3 has 18 amino acids. Germline V lookup: CDR1 LGHNA, CDR2 YSLEER. Overall study results and limits: CD4+ bias marked clones expanding day 15 to 37, unlike balanced contracting clones.

The chain carries TRBV4-3 and TRBJ2-2, with 9 bases matching TRBD2. This clonotype was sampled from a man between 18 and 35 years old who had mild COVID-19 (a few samples of this study predate the infection). Cell type and time point are not known. The sequenced material came from PBMCs or a T cell subset sorted from them (not recorded which). The chain's CDR3 is CASSQDRLAGLNTGELFF. CDR3 nucleotide sequence: TGCGCCAGCAGCCAAGACCGGCTAGCGGGGTTGAACACCGGGGAGCTGTTTTTT.